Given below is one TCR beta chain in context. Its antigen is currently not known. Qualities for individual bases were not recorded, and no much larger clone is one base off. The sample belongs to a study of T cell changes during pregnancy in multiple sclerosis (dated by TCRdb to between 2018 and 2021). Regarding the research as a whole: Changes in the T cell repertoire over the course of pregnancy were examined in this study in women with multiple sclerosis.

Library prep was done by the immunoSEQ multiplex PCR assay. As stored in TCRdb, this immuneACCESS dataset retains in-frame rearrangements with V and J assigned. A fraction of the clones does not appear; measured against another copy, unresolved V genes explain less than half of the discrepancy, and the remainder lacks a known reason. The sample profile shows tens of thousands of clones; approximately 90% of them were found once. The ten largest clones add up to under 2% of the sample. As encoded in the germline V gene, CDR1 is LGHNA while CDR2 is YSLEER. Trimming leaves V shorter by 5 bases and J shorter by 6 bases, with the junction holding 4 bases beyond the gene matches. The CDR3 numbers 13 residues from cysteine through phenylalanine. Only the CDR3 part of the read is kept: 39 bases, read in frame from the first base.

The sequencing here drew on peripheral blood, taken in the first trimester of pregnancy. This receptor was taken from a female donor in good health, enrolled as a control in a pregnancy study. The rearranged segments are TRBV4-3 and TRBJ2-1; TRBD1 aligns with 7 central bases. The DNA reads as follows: TGCGCCAGCAGCTGGGCAGGGGGCAATGAGCAGTTCTTC. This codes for CASSWAGGNEQFF.